This is a list of T cell receptor beta chains from one sample in a study of cytomegalovirus exposure and HLA in healthy donors. The protocol was immunoSEQ multiplex PCR, while the TCRdb copy is restricted to in-frame clones and leaves out a portion. In the table there are roughly 100,000 clones, over 60% of which are singletons. Input material: PBMCs. Receptors were obtained from a middle-aged man in good health and CMV-seropositive. CDR3s leave out the opening cysteine and the closing phenylalanine or tryptophan. The order of the fields is J gene, V gene, D gene, clone size, CDR3 protein. A D gene is named only where the DNA matches it firmly. For some rows the clone size is stated as once, few or many, or as a class when expanded; others skip it.

TRBJ1-1,TRBV5-1,TRBD1,.,ASKSYSVGQGAAEAF
TRBJ1-2,TRBV9,.,.,ASSVDPDTFRGYT
TRBJ1-2,TRBV10-3,TRBD1,.,AIKGQGRTNYGYT
TRBJ1-4,TRBV7-9,.,.,ASSLAEGANEKLF
TRBJ1-6,TRBV9,TRBD1,.,ASSLPRDRENSPLH
TRBJ1-1,TRBV4-1,TRBD1,.,ASSLQGAGTEAF
TRBJ1-2,TRBV2,.,.,ASSESSYGYT
TRBJ2-7,TRBV5-1,TRBD1,.,ASSPTGQGTSEQY
TRBJ1-4,TRBV4-3,TRBD1,.,ASSQGTGLNEKLF
TRBJ2-1,TRBV5-5,.,.,ASSFLLGGPYNEQF
TRBJ1-2,TRBV6-6,TRBD1,.,ASSYSRDRVDGYT
TRBJ2-6,TRBV6-4,TRBD2,.,ASSDGRAGANGLT
TRBJ1-6,TRBV7-6,TRBD1,.,ASSSTRDRGHSPLH
TRBJ2-5,TRBV27,.,.,TSSLNGGRETQY
TRBJ2-7,TRBV11-3,.,.,ASSSRLDYEQY
TRBJ2-5,TRBV11-1,TRBD2,.,ASSSGTSGPKAQY
TRBJ2-1,TRBV7-3,.,.,ASSLTRADEQF
TRBJ1-6,TRBV11-2,TRBD1,.,ASSLATGGVFYSPLH
TRBJ2-1,TRBV7-9,.,.,ASSLDNEQF
TRBJ1-4,TRBV7-9,.,.,ASSLGGDTNEKLF
TRBJ2-1,TRBV21-1,.,.,ASSPRRGADYEQF
TRBJ1-6,TRBV30,TRBD1,few,AWIPGTGASPLH
TRBJ1-5,TRBV27,TRBD1,.,ASSSSTGALNQPQH
TRBJ2-3,TRBV30,.,.,AWSAGADTQY
TRBJ1-2,TRBV6-4,TRBD1,few,ASSATGERGGYT
TRBJ2-2,TRBV6-4,.,.,ASSDSATGELF
TRBJ1-1,TRBV4-3,.,few,ASSLRANTEAF
TRBJ2-4,TRBV28,TRBD2,.,ATNLAGDPLAKNSQY
TRBJ2-5,TRBV10-3,.,.,AISVHLAAAKQETQY
TRBJ1-6,TRBV4-3,TRBD1,.,ASSQEPGQHNSPLH
TRBJ1-5,TRBV7-9,TRBD1,few,ASSLGQGGQPQH
TRBJ1-3,TRBV7-9,TRBD1,few,SSSRNTGVSGNTIY
TRBJ2-5,TRBV9,TRBD2,once,ASGSGGPRETQY
TRBJ2-1,TRBV6-1,.,.,ACSPGFYNEQF
TRBJ2-1,TRBV7-2,TRBD2,.,ASSLAQIAGANEQF
TRBJ2-7,TRBV6-5,.,.,ASRGTPGYEQY
TRBJ1-2,TRBV6-6,TRBD1,once,ASSKQGVNYGYT
TRBJ1-2,TRBV7-2,.,.,ASSLKAGSNYGYT
TRBJ2-3,TRBV4-2,.,.,ASISRAGIGTDTQY
TRBJ1-4,TRBV4-1,.,.,ASSLREKLF
TRBJ1-5,TRBV6-6,.,.,ASSYSSGGNQPQH
TRBJ2-7,TRBV7-2,.,few,ASSLVARLSYEQY
TRBJ2-2,TRBV9,.,.,ASSVEAGDGELF
TRBJ2-7,TRBV11-2,TRBD2,.,ASSPAAAGANEQY
TRBJ2-2,TRBV19,.,.,ASSIDAPTSGELF
.,TRBV7-2,TRBD2,.,ASTIGTSGSYEQY
TRBJ2-2,TRBV5-1,TRBD1,.,ASSLEGQMNTGELF
TRBJ1-5,TRBV2,TRBD1,.,ASRDRVDQPQH
TRBJ2-7,TRBV30,.,.,ASGRGPSSYEQY
TRBJ2-7,TRBV7-8,.,.,ASNHIGDSYEQY